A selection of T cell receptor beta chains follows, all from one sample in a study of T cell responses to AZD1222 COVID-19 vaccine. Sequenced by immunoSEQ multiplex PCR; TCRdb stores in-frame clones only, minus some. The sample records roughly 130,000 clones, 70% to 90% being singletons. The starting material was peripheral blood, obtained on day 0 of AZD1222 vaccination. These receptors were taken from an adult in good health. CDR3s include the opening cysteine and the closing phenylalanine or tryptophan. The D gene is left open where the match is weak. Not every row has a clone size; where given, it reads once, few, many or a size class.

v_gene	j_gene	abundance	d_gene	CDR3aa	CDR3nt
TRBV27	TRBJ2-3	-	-	CASSLSPPRATDTQYF	TGTGCCAGCAGTTTATCGCCCCCTAGAGCTACAGATACGCAGTATTTT
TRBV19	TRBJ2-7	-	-	CASSNVYEQYF	TGTGCCAGTAGTAACGTTTACGAGCAGTACTTC
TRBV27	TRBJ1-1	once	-	CASSLGTGNTEAFF	TGTGCCAGCAGCCTAGGGACGGGGAACACTGAAGCTTTCTTT
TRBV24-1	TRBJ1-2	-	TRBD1	CATSDLDRGKDGYTF	TGTGCCACCAGTGATTTAGACAGGGGGAAGGATGGCTACACCTTC
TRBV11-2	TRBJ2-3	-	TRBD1	CASRTIRQGHTDTQYF	TGTGCCAGCAGGACAATTAGACAGGGCCACACAGATACGCAGTATTTT
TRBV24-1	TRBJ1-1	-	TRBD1	CATSDSRTGGNTEAFF	TGTGCCACCAGTGACTCCCGGACAGGGGGAAACACTGAAGCTTTCTTT
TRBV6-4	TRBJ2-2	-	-	CASSADRNTGELFF	TGTGCCAGCAGTGCAGACAGGAACACCGGGGAGCTGTTTTTT
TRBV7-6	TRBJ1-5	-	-	CASSLASNQPQHF	TGTGCCAGCAGCTTAGCGAGCAATCAGCCCCAGCATTTT
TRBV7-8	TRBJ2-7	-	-	CASSQQRGEQYF	TGTGCCAGCAGCCAGCAGCGTGGGGAGCAGTACTTC
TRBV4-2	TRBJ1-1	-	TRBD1	CASSRTRGPNTEAFF	TGTGCCAGCAGCCGGACCAGGGGGCCGAACACTGAAGCTTTCTTT
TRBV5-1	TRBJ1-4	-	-	CASSLQATNEKLFF	TGCGCCAGCAGCTTGCAGGCAACTAATGAAAAACTGTTTTTT
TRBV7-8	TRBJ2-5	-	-	CASRLRGGQETQYF	TGTGCCAGTCGCCTCCGTGGGGGCCAAGAGACCCAGTACTTC
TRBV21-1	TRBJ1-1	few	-	CASSKASERLTEAFF	TGTGCCAGCAGCAAAGCTTCGGAGCGGCTCACTGAAGCTTTCTTT
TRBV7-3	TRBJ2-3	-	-	CASSRGSTDTQYF	TGTGCCAGCAGCCGCGGAAGCACAGATACGCAGTATTTT
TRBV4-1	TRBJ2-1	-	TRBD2	CASSQGRLGYGLAGGNEQFF	TGCGCCAGCAGCCAAGGCCGGCTAGGGTATGGGCTAGCGGGAGGTAATGAGCAGTTCTTC